This is a list of T cell receptor beta chains from one sample in a study of human T cells and chemical hapten exposure. TCRdb reanalysed the RACE reads using MiXCR and keeps one entry per CDR3 protein. The sample carries fewer than 130,000 distinct CDR3 sequences, approximately 11% recorded once. The sample was whole blood, taken in connection with sensitization to the hapten diphenylcyclopropenone (DPC). The receptor source for this set is a woman between 40 and 50 years old with alopecia areata. Some clones in this sample may be carry-over from other donors' samples. The CDR3 runs from the conserved cysteine through the conserved F or W. D genes are given only for firm matches.

CDR3aa,v_gene,d_gene
CASSSTSEAGELFF,TRBV2,TRBD2
CASLPRVRYEQYF,TRBV12-3/TRBV12-4,NA
CSARDGGLAGVQYF,TRBV20-1,TRBD2
CASSLEGALNSPLHF,TRBV7-9,TRBD1
CSARDGGTANTEAFF,TRBV20-1,NA
CSARDLGDSAGELFF,TRBV20-1,NA
CASSLGGTVAMNTEAFF,TRBV5-1,TRBD1
CASSLSGVAKNIQYF,TRBV7-9,NA
CASRGGADVGELFF,TRBV6-5,NA
CASSLGTGVSQPQHF,TRBV5-6,TRBD1
CASSWGRTRRSLSGNTIYF,TRBV6-2/TRBV6-3,NA
CASSPGTSKNTEAFF,TRBV18,NA
CSARSTSGSSYEQYF,TRBV20-1,TRBD2
CATYPGLNTGELFF,TRBV6-2/TRBV6-3,NA
CGSGDGTYEQYF,TRBV6-2/TRBV6-3,NA
CASSLAFGASSYEQYF,TRBV7-8,NA
CASSSATGELFF,TRBV7-8,NA
CASSESGQGYSNQPQHF,TRBV25-1,TRBD1
CASSAGLFNEQFF,TRBV7-2,TRBD2
CAISEDSMNTEAFF,TRBV10-3,NA
CASRWDRRYSGELFF,TRBV12-3/TRBV12-4,TRBD1
CASSQDVAGARPDTQYF,TRBV3-1,TRBD2
CASSQEQENTEAFF,TRBV4-2,NA
CSARRTYNSPLHF,TRBV20-1,NA
CASRSTGSTEAFF,TRBV5-6,TRBD1
CASSLGGATYNEQFF,TRBV7-7,NA
CASSFPQDRSYGYTF,TRBV7-9,NA